These 23 T cell receptor beta chains were all obtained from the same sample, sequenced in a study of T cell repertoires in cytomegalovirus infection. TCRdb redid the calling of the reads with MiXCR, one entry per CDR3 protein. The sample has fewer than 650,000 distinct CDR3 sequences, around two fifths seen once; the top ten hold about half. Their antigens are not known. The material sequenced was cultured PBMCs, taken from culture after CMV antigen stimulation. These receptors came from a human donor in good health (CMV status not recorded). Some clones in this sample may be carry-over from other donors' samples.

V and J are TRBV7-2 and TRBJ2-3, with 8 bases that match TRBD2. V dropped 2 bases and J dropped 1; count of bases not matched to a gene: 5. CDR1 SGHTA and CDR2 FQGNSA come from the germline V gene. The CDR3 has 16 residues. The CDR3 sequence: CASSLLRGGGTDTQYF. The DNA for the CDR3 is TGTGCCAGCAGCTTACTCCGGGGGGGTGGCACAGATACGCAGTATTTT.

The genes are TRBV6-5 and TRBJ2-2; 9 nucleotides align to TRBD2. Trimming removed 6 bases from V and 3 bases from J; junction bases left unmatched: 2. Germline V gene data show CDR1 as MNHEY and CDR2 as SVGAGI. This CDR3 contains 14 residues. CDR3 in DNA: TGTGCCAGCAGAGCGGGAGGAGACACCGGGGAGCTGTTTTTT. Protein product: CASRAGGDTGELFF.

The genes are TRBV20-1 and TRBJ1-5, with TRBD1 identical over 8 bases. The CDR3 runs to 14 residues. After removal of 5 bases from V and 0 bases from J, the junction contained 3 bases not matched to a gene. The germline CDR1 and CDR2 sequences are DFQATT and SNEGSKA (reference sequence). CDR3: CSAGDRSSNQPQHF. CDR3 bases: TGCAGTGCTGGGGACAGGTCTAGCAATCAGCCCCAGCATTTT.

A single count supports this clonotype. The chain uses TRBV7-2 and TRBJ2-1; TRBD2 agrees at 9 bases. V gave up 5 bases and J gave up 5 bases; unmatched junction bases: 10. Germline V gene sequence: CDR1 SGHTA, CDR2 FQGNSA. The CDR3 is 16 residues long. CDR3 DNA sequence: TGTGCCAGCAGCCGGTTATTAGCGGGGGACAACAATGAGCAGTTCTTC. It is translated as CASSRLLAGDNNEQFF.

The table lists this clonotype with a few counts. This chain connects TRBV27 to TRBJ2-6; D gene unclear. There are 13 residues in the CDR3. Germline V CDR1 and CDR2: MNHEY, SMNVEV (reference sequence). The V gene lost 8 bases and the J gene lost 4 bases, with 9 bases spanning the gap. The CDR3 nucleotides read TGTGCCAGCCGGCGAGTCGGGGCCAACGTCCTGACTTTC. It yields the protein CASRRVGANVLTF.

The rearrangement links TRBV5-1 to TRBJ2-3; 7 bases are shared with TRBD2. The germline V gene has CDR1 SGHRS and CDR2 YFSETQ. The trim removed 4 bases at V and 12 bases at J, leaving 8 bases unmatched. The CDR3 length is 12 residues. The CDR3 DNA reads as TGCGCCAGCAGCCTCGACGGGGGGTCTCAGTATTTT. This sequence encodes CASSLDGGSQYF.

This clonotype was counted a few times. The chain is built from TRBV7-4 and TRBJ2-7, with TRBD2 matching 8 bases. V was clipped by 3 bases and J by 0 bases; unmatched bases: 4. Looked up from germline, CDR1 is SGHVT and CDR2 is SQSDAQ. The CDR3 spans 15 residues. CDR3 coding DNA: TGTGCCAGCAGCTTTGACGGGAGGGCCTCCTACGAGCAGTACTTC. This translates into CASSFDGRASYEQYF.

V usage is TRBV29-1 and J usage is TRBJ1-1; D not resolved. The CDR3 has 14 residues. Germline CDR1 reads SQVTM; CDR2 reads ANQGSEA. Trimming cost V 2 bases and J 3 bases, with 13 bases left between them. The CDR3 sequence is CSVENPARDTEAFF. CDR3 sequence (DNA): TGCAGCGTTGAAAACCCGGCTCGGGACACTGAAGCTTTCTTT.

This chain connects TRBV7-2 to TRBJ2-1; D not resolved. The germline V gene encodes CDR1 SGHTA and CDR2 FQGNSA. CDR3 length: 14 residues. Trimming stripped 1 base from V and 7 bases from J, with 11 bases between. CDR3 protein: CASSLGVAWNEQFF. The CDR3 bases are TGTGCCAGCAGCTTAGGTGTGGCCTGGAATGAGCAGTTCTTC.

Comments on this clonotype: Germline and junction disagree at one end, which may indicate a read error. J is TRBJ1-2 and V is TRBV4-1; 7 bases are shared with TRBD1. The CDR3 has 16 residues. Germline loops: CDR1 MGHRA, CDR2 YSYEKL. CDR3 in DNA: TGTGCCAGCAGCCCCCTTGAGGGGGCCGGTGGCTATGGCTACACCTTC. Translated: CASSPLEGAGGYGYTF.

The chain uses TRBV20-1 and TRBJ2-1; no definite D call. Trimming left V 0 bases short and J 4 bases short, with 19 bases between. The CDR3 contains 17 residues. The germline V gene has CDR1 DFQATT and CDR2 SNEGSKA (reference sequence). In nucleotides, the CDR3 is TGCAGTGCTAGAGATAGTAAAGAATCACCTGAGTACAATGAGCAGTTCTTC. This translates into CSARDSKESPEYNEQFF.

This clonotype showed up just a few times. The chain combines TRBV27 with TRBJ2-7; TRBD2 is a possible D gene (5 bases). The V end was cut by 8 bases, the J end by 1 base, with 15 bases between. The CDR3 spans 14 residues. Germline V gene data show CDR1 as MNHEY and CDR2 as SMNVEV (reference sequence). CDR3 residues: CASGHLGLSYEQYF. The CDR3, as DNA: TGTGCCAGCGGCCACCTCGGACTTTCCTACGAGCAGTACTTC.

The chain joins TRBV12-3 or TRBV12-4 to TRBJ1-2, with TRBD1 identical over 9 bases. With 6 bases clipped from V and 8 bases from J, the junction kept 7 bases outside the gene matches. This CDR3 is 13 amino acids long. CDR3 sequence: CASSQQGAKGYTF. CDR3 DNA sequence: TGTGCCAGCAGCCAACAGGGGGCCAAAGGCTACACCTTC.

There are a few counts of this clonotype. The V and J genes are TRBV7-6 and TRBJ1-1; no firm D call. The CDR3 consists of 15 residues. Germline V gene lookup returns CDR1 SGHVS and CDR2 FNYEAQ. Trimming took off 0 bases at V and 0 bases at J, with 8 bases between the two ends. The CDR3 protein is CASSLAVGMNTEAFF. CDR3 DNA: TGTGCCAGCAGCTTAGCGGTCGGCATGAACACTGAAGCTTTCTTT.

This sequence joins TRBV9 and TRBJ2-2; 13 nucleotides align to TRBD2. This CDR3 is built from 18 residues. V lost 7 bases, J lost 0 bases, and 9 bases stayed unmatched. CDR1 is SGDLS, CDR2 YYNGEE, per germline. The CDR3 nucleotides read TGTGCCAGCGGGGACGGACTAGCGGGAGTATCGAACACCGGGGAGCTGTTTTTT. Translation gives CASGDGLAGVSNTGELFF.

CDR3 sequence: CASSSLLAGGRETQYF. In nucleotides, the CDR3 is TGTGCCAGTAGCTCCCTCCTAGCGGGAGGGCGAGAGACCCAGTACTTC. The V gene is TRBV19, the J gene TRBJ2-5; 12 nucleotides agree with TRBD2. This CDR3 spans 16 amino acids. With V trimmed by 6 bases and J by 4 bases, 9 bases remained unmatched. The germline gives CDR1 LNHDA, CDR2 SQIVND (reference sequence).

Only one count was recorded for this clonotype. V gene TRBV20-1 combines with J gene TRBJ2-5, with 8 nucleotides matching TRBD2. This CDR3 comprises 15 residues. Germline lookup yields CDR1 DFQATT and CDR2 SNEGSKA (reference sequence). V was clipped by 8 bases and J by 5 bases; unmatched bases: 16. This CDR3 reads CSQTNPGLEGETQYF. In DNA, the CDR3 is TGCAGTCAAACCAACCCGGGACTAGAGGGGGAGACCCAGTACTTC.

The rearrangement uses TRBV7-6 and TRBJ2-5, with 13 bases matching TRBD2. The germline gives CDR1 SGHVS, CDR2 FNYEAQ. V lost 5 bases to trimming and J lost 3 bases; unmatched junction nucleotides: 3. CDR3 size: 15 residues. The CDR3 nucleotides are TGTGCCAGCAGCGCTGGACTAGCGGGAGAAGAGACCCAGTACTTC. It specifies CASSAGLAGEETQYF. Full variable domain (missing parts from reference TRBV7-6 and TRBJ2-5): GAGVSQSPRYKVTKRGQDVALRCDPISGHVSLYWYRQALGQGPEFLTYFNYEAQQDKSGLPNDRFSAERPEGSISTLTIQRTEQRDSAMYRCASSAGLAGEETQYFGPGTRLLVL.

The genes are TRBV7-6 and TRBJ2-1; 9 bases align to TRBD2. Germline values: CDR1 SGHVS, CDR2 FNYEAQ. The CDR3 is 14 amino acids. J was trimmed by 7 bases and V by 8 bases; bases with no gene match: 9. The CDR3 protein is CASVAGGAGNEQFF. In nucleotides, the CDR3 is TGTGCCAGCGTGGCGGGGGGGGCCGGGAATGAGCAGTTCTTC.

The V call is TRBV6-8, the J call TRBJ1-6; D uncertain. This CDR3 contains 17 residues. Trimming removed 6 bases at V and 0 bases at J, with 15 bases between. In germline, CDR1 is MNHGY, CDR2 SAAAGT. The CDR3 coding sequence is TGTGCCAGCAGCCACCAAGCCGGCAGCTCCTATAATTCACCCCTCCACTTT. This codes for CASSHQAGSSYNSPLHF.

This clonotype was counted between two and nine times. The chain has TRBV7-2 and TRBJ1-5; D not resolved. Looked up from germline, CDR1 is SGHTA and CDR2 is FQGNSA. This CDR3 has 17 residues. Trimming took off 3 bases at V and 5 bases at J, with 20 bases between the two ends. The CDR3 sequence is CASSLRFGQSLDQPQHF. CDR3 in DNA: TGTGCCAGCAGCTTGAGATTTGGGCAGTCGTTGGATCAGCCCCAGCATTTT.

This clonotype occurred a few times. V is TRBV7-2 and J is TRBJ2-2; 13 bases map to TRBD2. The germline gives CDR1 SGHTA, CDR2 FQGNSA. After removal of 4 bases from V and 4 bases from J, the junction contained 0 bases not matched to a gene. This CDR3 comprises 15 residues. The CDR3 loop reads CASSWTSGGTGELFF. CDR3 DNA sequence: TGTGCCAGCAGCTGGACTAGCGGGGGCACCGGGGAGCTGTTTTTT.

V gene TRBV7-4 combines with J gene TRBJ2-5; 7 nucleotides match TRBD1. The CDR3 runs to 14 residues. Germline loops: CDR1 SGHVT, CDR2 SQSDAQ. Trimming cost V 5 bases and J 2 bases; bases outside gene matches: 5. CDR3 sequence: CASSILQGQETQYF. The CDR3 nucleotides are TGTGCCAGCAGCATACTACAGGGGCAAGAGACCCAGTACTTC.